This T cell receptor beta chain came from a study of cytomegalovirus exposure and HLA in healthy donors. Study-level findings and limits: Later on, an analysis showed TCR association rates differing by HLA locus, with DRB1 the most and HLA-C the fewest. Later analysis revealed greater clonal expansion in HLA-associated TCR beta chains than in equally common others. The authors judged a highly shared variant cluster likely a sequencing artifact.

The primer mix had 60 Vbeta and 13 Jbeta primers. Profiled with immunoSEQ multiplex PCR; TCRdb holds only in-frame clones, not every one. The sample yields approximately 70,000 clones, around 72% seen once. A note on this clone: The antigen is undetermined.

The CDR3 loop spans 15 amino acids. Germline CDR1 SGHRS, CDR2 YFSETQ. V lost 3 bases, J lost 2 bases, and 3 bases stayed unmatched. The receptor was isolated from a woman aged 40 to 50 in good health and CMV-seropositive. The sequencing input was PBMCs. This chain connects TRBV5-1 to TRBJ2-1; 9 nucleotides align to TRBD2. The CDR3 here is CASSSLAGTYNEQFF. Written as DNA, the CDR3 is TGCGCCAGCAGCTCTCTAGCGGGGACCTACAATGAGCAGTTCTTC.